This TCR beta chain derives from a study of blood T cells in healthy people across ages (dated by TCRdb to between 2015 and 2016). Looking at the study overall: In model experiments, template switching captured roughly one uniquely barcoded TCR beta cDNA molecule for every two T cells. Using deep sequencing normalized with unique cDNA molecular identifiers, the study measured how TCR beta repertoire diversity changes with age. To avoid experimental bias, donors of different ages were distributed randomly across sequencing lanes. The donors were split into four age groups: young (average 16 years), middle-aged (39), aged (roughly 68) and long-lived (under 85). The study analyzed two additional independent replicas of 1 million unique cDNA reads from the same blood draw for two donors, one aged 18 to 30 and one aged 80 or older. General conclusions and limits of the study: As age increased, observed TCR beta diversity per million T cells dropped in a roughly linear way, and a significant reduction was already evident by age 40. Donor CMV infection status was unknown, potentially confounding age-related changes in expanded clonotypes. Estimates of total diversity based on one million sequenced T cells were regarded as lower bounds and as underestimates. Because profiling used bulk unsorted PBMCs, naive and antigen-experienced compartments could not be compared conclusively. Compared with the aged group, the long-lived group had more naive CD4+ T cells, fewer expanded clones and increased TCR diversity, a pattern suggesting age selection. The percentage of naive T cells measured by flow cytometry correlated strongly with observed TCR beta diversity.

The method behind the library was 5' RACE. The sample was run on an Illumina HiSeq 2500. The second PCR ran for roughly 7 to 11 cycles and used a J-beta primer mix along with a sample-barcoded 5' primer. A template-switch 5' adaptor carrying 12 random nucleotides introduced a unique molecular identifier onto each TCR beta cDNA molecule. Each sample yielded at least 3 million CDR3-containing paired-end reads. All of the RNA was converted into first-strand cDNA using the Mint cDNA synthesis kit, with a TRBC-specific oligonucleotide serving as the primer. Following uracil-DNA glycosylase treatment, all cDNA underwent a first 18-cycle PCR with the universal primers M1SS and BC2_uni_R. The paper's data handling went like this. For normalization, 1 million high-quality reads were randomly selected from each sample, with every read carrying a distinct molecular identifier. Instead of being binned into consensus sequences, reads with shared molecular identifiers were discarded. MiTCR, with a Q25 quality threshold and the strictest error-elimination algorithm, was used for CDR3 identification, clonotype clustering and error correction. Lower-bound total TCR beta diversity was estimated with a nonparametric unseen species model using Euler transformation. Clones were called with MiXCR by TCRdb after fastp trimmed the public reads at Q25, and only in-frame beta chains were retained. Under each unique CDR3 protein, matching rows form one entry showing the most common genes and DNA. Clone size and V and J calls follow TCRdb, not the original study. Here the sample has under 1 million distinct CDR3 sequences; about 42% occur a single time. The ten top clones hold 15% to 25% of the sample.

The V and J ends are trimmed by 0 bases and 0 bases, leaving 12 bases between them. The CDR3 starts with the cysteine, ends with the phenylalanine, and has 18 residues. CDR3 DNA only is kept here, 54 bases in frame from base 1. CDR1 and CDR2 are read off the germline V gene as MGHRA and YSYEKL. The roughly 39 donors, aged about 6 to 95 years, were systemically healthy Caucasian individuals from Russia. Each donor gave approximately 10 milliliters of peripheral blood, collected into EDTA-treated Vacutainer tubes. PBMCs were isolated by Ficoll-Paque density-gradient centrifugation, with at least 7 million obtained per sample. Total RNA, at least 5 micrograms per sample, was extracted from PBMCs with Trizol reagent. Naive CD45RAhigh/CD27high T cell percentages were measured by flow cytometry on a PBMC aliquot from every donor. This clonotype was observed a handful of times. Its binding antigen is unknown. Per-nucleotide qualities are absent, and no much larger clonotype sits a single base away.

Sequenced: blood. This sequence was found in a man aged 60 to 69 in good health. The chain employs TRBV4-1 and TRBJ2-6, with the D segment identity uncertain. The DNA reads TGCGCCAGCAGCCAAGACCACCGACGGTCCTCTGGGGCCAACGTCCTGACTTTC. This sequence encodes CASSQDHRRSSGANVLTF.